These 5 T cell receptor beta chains came from one sample sequenced in a study of cytomegalovirus exposure and HLA in healthy donors. PCR employed 60 Vbeta and 13 Jbeta primers. Clones were sequenced by immunoSEQ multiplex PCR, and TCRdb holds only the in-frame ones, with some missing. Among about 120,000 clones listed, 80% were seen once. Sequencing input: PBMCs. Receptors originate from a man aged 30 to 45 in good health and CMV-seropositive.

The V gene is TRBV5-1, the J gene TRBJ1-1, with 11 bases matching TRBD1. The CDR3 extends over 15 amino acids. Germline assignment: CDR1 SGHRS and CDR2 YFSETQ. Trimming at V came to 9 bases and at J to 1 base, leaving 8 bases not matched to a gene. Here the CDR3 DNA reads TGCGCCACCCGGACAGGGGGCTTTTCGAACACTGAAGCTTTCTTT. This translates into CATRTGGFSNTEAFF.

This chain uses TRBV7-9 with TRBJ1-2, with a tentative D call TRBD1 (5 bases). The germline V and J ends were trimmed by 1 base and 3 bases, with 9 bases remaining between them. The CDR3 is made up of 14 amino acids. Germline V gives CDR1 SEHNR, CDR2 FQNEAQ (reference sequence). The chain's CDR3 is CASSLGARDYGYTF. The CDR3 DNA is TGTGCCAGCAGCTTAGGAGCCAGGGACTATGGCTACACCTTC.

A word on this clone: The junction shows a germline mismatch at one end, possibly a read error. This chain joins TRBV7-2 and TRBJ2-4; perhaps TRBD1 as D (5 bases). Germline V lookup: CDR1 SGHTA, CDR2 FQGNSA. The CDR3 extends over 16 amino acids. Here the CDR3 reads CASSPGPSRAKNSQYF. The CDR3 region has the DNA TGTGCCAGCAGCCCGGGCCCCTCCAGGGCCAAAAACAGTCAGTACTTC.

The V and J genes are TRBV5-1 and TRBJ1-2, with 7 bases identical to TRBD1. The germline gives CDR1 SGHRS, CDR2 YFSETQ. V dropped 3 bases and J dropped 4; count of bases not matched to a gene: 9. CDR3 length: 15 amino acids. CDR3 nucleotide sequence: TGCGCCAGCAGCTCGACGGGACAGAACCTCTATGGCTACACCTTC. Translation gives CASSSTGQNLYGYTF.

The chain carries TRBV7-8 and TRBJ2-5, with 9 bases aligning to TRBD1. Germline trimming cut 4 bases from V and 1 base from J; bases unmatched to any gene: 4. Per the germline V gene, CDR1 is SGHVS and CDR2 is FQNEAQ. The CDR3 totals 15 residues. DNA for the CDR3: TGTGCCAGCAGCTCGGGGACAGGGTCCCAAGAGACCCAGTACTTC. This sequence encodes CASSSGTGSQETQYF.